The sequence of this T cell receptor beta chain was determined in a study of T cells in tuberculosis. Study-level findings and limits: Active tuberculosis patients had shorter CDR3-alpha; the beta difference was nonsignificant.

CDR3 size: 19 residues. With 0 bases clipped from V and 2 bases from J, the junction kept 9 bases outside the gene matches. Germline V gives CDR1 SGHTA, CDR2 FQGTGA. By share, this clone counts as medium-sized (0.01 to 0.1%). Its matching antigen is unknown. Sequencing used immunoSEQ multiplex PCR; TCRdb keeps in-frame clones, though not all of them. The sample has about 36,000 clones, more than 85% seen once; the top ten hold roughly 7%. This TCR came from a donor aged 10 to 29 with latent tuberculosis or without tuberculosis infection. Sequenced material: PBMCs. The chain recombines TRBV7-3 with TRBJ2-1, with TRBD2 matching 11 bases. CDR3 sequence (DNA): TGTGCCAGCAGCTTAACGGTGGGTAGCGGGGGGGCCCCCTACAATGAGCAGTTCTTC. Translating gives CASSLTVGSGGAPYNEQFF. Full variable domain (outside the CDR3, taken from reference TRBV7-3 and TRBJ2-1): GAGVSQTPSNKVTEKGKYVELRCDPISGHTALYWYRQSLGQGPEFLIYFQGTGAADDSGLPNDRFFAVRPEGSVSTLKIQRTERGDSAVYLCASSLTVGSGGAPYNEQFFGPGTRLTVL.